This T cell receptor beta chain originates from a study of blood T cell repertoires in COVID-19. Study information: Sources were T cells, B-cell-depleted T cells, or PBMCs; the material itself was cDNA or gDNA.

Authors' methods: Reference gene primer amplification yielded estimated nucleated cell counts. The table came from immunoSEQ multiplex PCR; TCRdb's copy has only in-frame clones and leaves some out. The D gene and trimming were derived from the DNA, and the V and J assignments and clone size from that table. The sample yields 35,000 to 50,000 clones, roughly 84% seen once. V lost 7 bases to trimming and J lost 2 bases, with 18 bases between them. This CDR3 has 16 residues. Germline CDR1 SEHNR, CDR2 FQNEAQ (reference sequence). The rearrangement joins TRBV7-9 to TRBJ2-1; weak D call: TRBD1 (6 bases). The sequenced sample was peripheral blood. This clonotype originated in a woman aged 70 to 79 in a cohort sampled during active COVID-19. The CDR3 DNA follows: TGTGCCAGCAACTCAGGCGGACAGCAGGCCTACAATGAGCAGTTCTTC. Amino acids: CASNSGGQQAYNEQFF.